Presented here are 20 T cell receptor beta chains from one specimen sequenced in a study of T cell changes during pregnancy in multiple sclerosis. Produced via immunoSEQ multiplex PCR; TCRdb's table is partial and in-frame only. The data show roughly 83,000 clones, with 90% to 95% seen just once and 3.5% to 4% held by the top ten. The source material was PBMCs, sampled in the first trimester of pregnancy. Receptors were obtained from a female donor in good health, serving as a control in a pregnancy study. Some clones in this sample may be carry-over from other donors' samples.

The rearrangement joins TRBV19 to TRBJ1-1; TRBD1 aligns across 7 bases. V lost 0 bases and J lost 8; bases outside the gene matches: 9. The CDR3 is made up of 15 amino acids. Germline V gene sequence: CDR1 LNHDA, CDR2 SQIVND (reference sequence). The CDR3 region is CASSIDQGTVPEAFF. In DNA, the CDR3 is TGTGCCAGTAGTATAGATCAGGGGACAGTACCCGAAGCTTTCTTT. Together with reference TRBV19 and TRBJ1-1, the CDR3 gives the full variable domain: DGGITQSPKYLFRKEGQNVTLSCEQNLNHDAMYWYRQDPGQGLRLIYYSQIVNDFQKGDIAEGYSVSREKKESFPLTVTSAQKNPTAFYLCASSIDQGTVPEAFFGQGTRLTVV.

The chain joins TRBV29-1 to TRBJ1-5; 9 bases line up with TRBD1. V lost 6 bases to trimming and J lost 8 bases; unmatched junction nucleotides: 5. Germline V lookup: CDR1 SQVTM, CDR2 ANQGSEA. This CDR3 has 12 amino acids. The CDR3 bases are TGCAGCGTCGGACAGGGGACGGAGCCCCAGCATTTT. Translated: CSVGQGTEPQHF. Full variable domain (missing parts from reference TRBV29-1 and TRBJ1-5): SAVISQKPSRDICQRGTSLTIQCQVDSQVTMMFWYRQQPGQSLTLIATANQGSEATYESGFVIDKFPISRPNLTFSTLTVSNMSPEDSSIYLCSVGQGTEPQHFGDGTRLSIL.

This clone appeared a single time. The chain recombines TRBV20-1 with TRBJ2-1, with a weak D call TRBD2 (6 bases). V gave up 3 bases and J gave up 10 bases, with 10 bases separating them. The CDR3 runs to 11 residues. Germline V gene data show CDR1 as DFQATT and CDR2 as SNEGSKA (reference sequence). CDR3 nucleotides: TGCAGTGCTAGGCGGGACTCCGAGCAGTTCTTC. Amino acids: CSARRDSEQFF.

This chain links TRBV4-3 with TRBJ1-1; D is possibly TRBD1 (6 bases). The length of the CDR3 is 15 residues. Germline V gives CDR1 LGHNA, CDR2 YSLEER. The V end was cut by 1 base, the J end by 4 bases, with 13 bases between. As DNA, the CDR3 is TGCGCCAGCAGCCAAGTCCGGCAGGGGCTCACTGAAGCTTTCTTT. Its translation is CASSQVRQGLTEAFF.

The genes are TRBV6-5 and TRBJ2-7, with a weak D call TRBD1 (7 bases). There are 14 residues in the CDR3. Germline CDR1 MNHEY, CDR2 SVGAGI. Trimming shortened V by 5 bases and J by 3 bases, and 14 bases separated the two germline ends. Here the CDR3 DNA reads TGTGCCAGCAGTCTGAGACAGGGAGGCTACGAGCAGTACTTC. This sequence encodes CASSLRQGGYEQYF.

The V call is TRBV5-4, the J call TRBJ2-1; D unresolved. CDR1 is SGHNT and CDR2 is YYREEE in the germline V gene (reference sequence). Trimming shortened V by 0 bases and J by 1 base, and 11 bases separated the two germline ends. The CDR3 consists of 16 residues. CDR3 DNA: TGTGCCAGCAGCTTGGGGAGTCCCCCATCCTACAATGAGCAGTTCTTC. This sequence encodes CASSLGSPPSYNEQFF.

J is TRBJ1-5 and V is TRBV28; the D gene is possibly TRBD1 (5 bases). From germline, CDR1 is MDHEN and CDR2 SYDVKM. The germline V and J ends were trimmed by 4 bases and 9 bases, with 10 bases remaining between them. The CDR3 loop spans 12 amino acids. This chain's CDR3 is CASSSRQLPQHF. CDR3 coding DNA: TGTGCCAGCAGTTCCAGACAGTTGCCCCAGCATTTT.

This chain uses TRBV28 with TRBJ2-1, with 9 bases lining up with TRBD2. Germline loops: CDR1 MDHEN, CDR2 SYDVKM. Trimming at V came to 5 bases and at J to 6 bases, leaving 11 bases not matched to a gene. The CDR3 covers 16 residues. CDR3 region: CASSTTLGLATNEQFF. The CDR3, as DNA: TGTGCCAGCAGTACAACCCTCGGACTAGCGACCAATGAGCAGTTCTTC.

V is TRBV6-6 and J is TRBJ2-1; 12 bases line up with TRBD1. The CDR3 consists of 16 residues. V was clipped by 6 bases and J by 9 bases; unmatched bases: 12. Germline V gene sequence: CDR1 MNHNY, CDR2 SVGAGI (reference sequence). In nucleotides, the CDR3 is TGTGCCAGCAGATCCGGGACAGGGGGCGAGGGGGGTGAGCAGTTCTTC. Translated: CASRSGTGGEGGEQFF.

In this sample, this clone turned up a few times. This chain links TRBV29-1 with TRBJ2-3, with a tentative D call TRBD1 (6 bases). CDR3 length: 13 residues. Per germline, CDR1 SQVTM and CDR2 ANQGSEA. Trimming shortened V by 1 base and J by 2 bases, and 7 bases separated the two germline ends. The CDR3 loop is CSVEGTDTDTQYF. The CDR3 DNA sequence: TGCAGCGTTGAAGGGACAGACACAGATACGCAGTATTTT.

This clone appeared a single time. The chain employs TRBV19 and TRBJ2-5; the match to TRBD1 covers 11 bases. V gave up 6 bases and J gave up 4 bases; unmatched junction bases: 1. This CDR3 region has 13 residues. Looked up from germline, CDR1 is LNHDA and CDR2 is SQIVND (reference sequence). CDR3 loop: CASRGTGGETQYF. The CDR3 DNA follows: TGTGCCAGTAGAGGGACAGGGGGAGAGACCCAGTACTTC.

The chain employs TRBV30 and TRBJ2-7; the D gene is possibly TRBD1 (7 bases). CDR3 length equals 12 residues. Trimming took 5 bases from V and 3 from J, leaving 11 bases between them. Germline values: CDR1 GTSNPN, CDR2 SVGIG (reference sequence). In nucleotides, the CDR3 is TGTGCCTGGGCGGGACAGAGCTACGAGCAGTACTTC. Its translation: CAWAGQSYEQYF.

This chain joins TRBV5-1 and TRBJ1-2, with 8 bases lining up with TRBD1. J was trimmed by 4 bases and V by 4 bases; bases with no gene match: 6. CDR3 size: 14 residues. Germline loops: CDR1 SGHRS, CDR2 YFSETQ. The CDR3 here is CASSPGQASYGYTF. Here the CDR3 DNA reads TGCGCCAGCAGCCCGGGACAGGCCAGCTATGGCTACACCTTC.

This chain links TRBV5-1 with TRBJ1-3, with unresolved D. The CDR3 consists of 14 residues. Trimming removed 0 bases from V and 2 bases from J, with 6 bases in between. CDR1 is SGHRS and CDR2 is YFSETQ in the germline V gene. The CDR3 DNA sequence: TGCGCCAGCAGCTTGGAAAGCCCTGGAAACACCATATATTTT. Its protein product is CASSLESPGNTIYF.

This clone was seen only once. CDR3 coding DNA: TGTGCCAGCAGCCCTATAGCGGGGGGGGTAGAGACCCAGTACTTC. Protein sequence: CASSPIAGGVETQYF. The V call is TRBV4-2, the J call TRBJ2-5, with 11 bases lining up with TRBD2. Per germline, CDR1 LGHNA and CDR2 YNFKEQ. After removal of 4 bases from V and 4 bases from J, the junction contained 5 bases not matched to a gene. The CDR3 runs to 15 residues.

This chain connects TRBV5-4 to TRBJ1-2; no reliable D call. V lost 4 bases and J 6 bases, leaving 13 bases between the germline ends. The CDR3 is 13 amino acids. Germline CDR1 SGHNT, CDR2 YYREEE (reference sequence). For the CDR3, the DNA is TGTGCCAGCAGCCTTAAGGGAGGTGATGGCTACACCTTC. Encoded protein: CASSLKGGDGYTF.

The chain carries TRBV6-1 and TRBJ1-1, with 9 bases that match TRBD1. Germline CDR1 reads MNHNS; CDR2 reads SASEGT. The junction had 7 bases not matched to a gene; V was cut back by 4 bases and J by 4 bases. This CDR3 is built from 15 residues. The CDR3 protein is CASSVHRGLGTEAFF. The CDR3 nucleotides are TGTGCCAGCAGTGTGCACAGGGGGCTTGGCACTGAAGCTTTCTTT.

As regards this clone: The same CDR3 arises from other DNA sequences in this sample as well. The chain joins TRBV4-3 to TRBJ2-5, with TRBD1 as a possible D gene (6 bases). In germline, CDR1 is LGHNA, CDR2 YSLEER. Trimming pared 2 bases from V and 4 bases from J, leaving 8 bases between. The CDR3 runs to 13 residues. Written as DNA, the CDR3 is TGCGCCAGCAGCCAAACACAGGGAGAGACCCAGTACTTC. It translates to CASSQTQGETQYF.

The gene calls are TRBV4-2 and TRBJ1-6; D gene uncertain. V was shortened by 4 bases and J by 9 bases, with 10 bases between the two germline ends. CDR3 length equals 13 residues. The germline V gene has CDR1 LGHNA and CDR2 YNFKEQ. This CDR3 is CASSLNVRSPLHF. CDR3 DNA sequence: TGTGCCAGCAGCCTAAATGTCCGTTCACCCCTCCACTTT.

This clone has more than one count but fewer than ten. The junction departs from germline at one end; a sequencing error may be responsible. The V and J genes are TRBV5-1 and TRBJ1-6; 8 nucleotides align to TRBD1. Germline V gives CDR1 SGHRS, CDR2 YFSETQ. The CDR3 extends over 12 amino acids. The CDR3 here is CASSPKTGGYYF. The CDR3 DNA reads TGCGCCAGCAGCCCTAAAACAGGGGGATACTACTTT.